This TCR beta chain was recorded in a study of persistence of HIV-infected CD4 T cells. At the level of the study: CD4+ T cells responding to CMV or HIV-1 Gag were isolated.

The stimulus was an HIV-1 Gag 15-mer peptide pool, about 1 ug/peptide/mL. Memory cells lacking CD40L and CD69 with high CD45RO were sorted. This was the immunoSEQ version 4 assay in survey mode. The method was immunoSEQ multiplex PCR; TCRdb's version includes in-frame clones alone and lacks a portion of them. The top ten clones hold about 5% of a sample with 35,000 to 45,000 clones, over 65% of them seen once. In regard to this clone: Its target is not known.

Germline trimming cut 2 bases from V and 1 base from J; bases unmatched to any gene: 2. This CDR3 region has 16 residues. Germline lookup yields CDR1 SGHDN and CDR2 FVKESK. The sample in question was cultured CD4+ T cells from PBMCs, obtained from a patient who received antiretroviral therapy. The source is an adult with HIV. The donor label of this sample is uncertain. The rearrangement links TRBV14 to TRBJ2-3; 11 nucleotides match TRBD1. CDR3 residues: CASSQSGQGGTDTQYF. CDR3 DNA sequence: TGTGCCAGCAGCCAATCGGGACAGGGGGGCACAGATACGCAGTATTTT.